A single sample is the source of the 24 T cell receptor beta chains below, sequenced in a study of T cells and Merkel cell carcinoma outcomes. Sequenced by immunoSEQ multiplex PCR; TCRdb stores in-frame clones only, minus some. The sample has some 19,000 clones; 82% are singletons. Sequencing was performed on tumor tissue from Merkel cell carcinoma. The receptors stem from a human donor with Merkel cell carcinoma.

This chain uses TRBV29-1 with TRBJ1-1, with D possibly TRBD1 on 5 matching bases. Per germline, CDR1 SQVTM and CDR2 ANQGSEA. This CDR3 contains 15 residues. With 1 base removed from V and 1 base from J, the gap between germline ends came to 13 bases. The CDR3 reads CSVEVGGTTNTEAFF. The CDR3 nucleotides read TGCAGCGTTGAAGTCGGGGGGACTACGAACACTGAAGCTTTCTTT.

This clone was recorded only once. The V and J genes are TRBV2 and TRBJ1-1, with 7 bases lining up with TRBD1. Per germline, CDR1 SNHLY and CDR2 FYNNEI. CDR3 length: 11 residues. J lost 10 bases, V lost 3 bases, and 2 bases had no gene match. In DNA form, the CDR3 reads TGTGCCAGCAGTGACTACAGGGGAGCTTTCTTT. This encodes CASSDYRGAFF.

The chain is built from TRBV2 and TRBJ2-5; 8 positions agree with TRBD2. Germline V gives CDR1 SNHLY, CDR2 FYNNEI. The CDR3 totals 15 residues. After removal of 6 bases from V and 2 bases from J, the junction contained 8 bases not matched to a gene. CDR3 sequence (DNA): TGTGCCAGCAGCGCCGGGACTAGGGGACAAGAGACCCAGTACTTC. Translation: CASSAGTRGQETQYF.

In its sample, this clone was seen once. The V and J genes are TRBV9 and TRBJ2-7; TRBD2 might be the D (6 bases). Germline loops: CDR1 SGDLS, CDR2 YYNGEE. The CDR3 runs to 15 residues. V lost 5 bases to trimming and J lost 5 bases, with 20 bases between them. Here the CDR3 DNA reads TGTGCCAGCAGTGCAGAGGGACTCCCGAGGCACGAGCAGTACTTC. It specifies CASSAEGLPRHEQYF.

This chain uses TRBV28 with TRBJ2-3, with D perhaps being TRBD1 or TRBD2 (5 bases each). The germline CDR1 and CDR2 sequences are MDHEN and SYDVKM. V dropped 5 bases and J dropped 6 bases, with 9 bases sitting between them. CDR3 length equals 12 residues. The CDR3 reads CASSGTGDTQYF. The CDR3 region has the DNA TGTGCCAGCAGTGGGACCGGGGATACGCAGTATTTT.

The chain links TRBV4-2 to TRBJ1-4, with 9 bases matching TRBD1. The CDR3 contains 18 residues. CDR1 is LGHNA, CDR2 YNFKEQ, per germline. V lost 0 bases to trimming and J lost 14 bases; unmatched junction nucleotides: 19. Written as DNA, the CDR3 is TGTGCCAGCAGCCAAGACGTAAGGTTTGGGACAGGGTTCCCAAGCCTGTTTTTT. It is translated as CASSQDVRFGTGFPSLFF.

J is TRBJ2-6 and V is TRBV7-8; D unclear. The V gene lost 6 bases and the J gene lost 0 bases, with 12 bases spanning the gap. The germline V gene encodes CDR1 SGHVS and CDR2 FQNEAQ. The CDR3 consists of 16 residues. DNA of the CDR3: TGTGCCAGCAGTTTATGGCCGAACTCTGGGGCCAACGTCCTGACTTTC. This encodes CASSLWPNSGANVLTF.

The chain has TRBV4-1 and TRBJ1-4; 9 nucleotides align to TRBD1. Germline V lookup: CDR1 MGHRA, CDR2 YSYEKL. V gave up 5 bases and J gave up 6 bases; unmatched junction bases: 7. The CDR3 loop spans 15 amino acids. The CDR3 sequence: CASSVSGTGYEKLFF. The CDR3 DNA is TGCGCCAGCAGCGTATCCGGGACAGGGTATGAAAAACTGTTTTTT.

The chain combines TRBV5-1 with TRBJ2-7; D unclear. The germline V gene has CDR1 SGHRS and CDR2 YFSETQ. Trimming left V 4 bases short and J 2 bases short, with 4 bases between. The CDR3 totals 11 residues. This CDR3 is CASSRAYEQYF. The CDR3 DNA reads as TGCGCCAGCAGCAGGGCCTACGAGCAGTACTTC.

The rearrangement joins TRBV29-1 to TRBJ1-2, with unresolved D. V was shortened by 4 bases and J by 5 bases, with 11 bases between the two germline ends. Looked up from germline, CDR1 is SQVTM and CDR2 is ANQGSEA. The CDR3 has 12 amino acids. The CDR3 DNA follows: TGCAGCGTTGGGACGGAGGGTTATGGCTACACCTTC. Translated, it gives CSVGTEGYGYTF.

In its sample, this clone was seen once. The chain carries TRBV2 and TRBJ2-7; D is undetermined. CDR1 and CDR2 from the germline V gene are SNHLY and FYNNEI. The CDR3 is made up of 12 amino acids. Trimming pared 5 bases from V and 5 bases from J, leaving 10 bases between. The CDR3: CASSRSFHEQYF. CDR3 DNA sequence: TGTGCCAGCAGTAGGAGCTTTCACGAGCAGTACTTC. Full variable domain (outside the CDR3, taken from reference TRBV2 and TRBJ2-7): EPEVTQTPSHQVTQMGQEVILRCVPISNHLYFYWYRQILGQKVEFLVSFYNNEISEKSEIFDDQFSVERPDGSNFTLKIRSTKLEDSAMYFCASSRSFHEQYFGPGTRLTVT.

The CDR3 reads CASSSDLRSYEQYF. The CDR3 nucleotides are TGTGCCAGCAGTTCGGACTTACGCTCCTACGAGCAGTACTTC. The rearrangement uses TRBV9 and TRBJ2-7, with D possibly TRBD2 on 5 matching bases. Trimming removed 5 bases at V and 0 bases at J, with 12 bases between. The germline CDR1 and CDR2 sequences are SGDLS and YYNGEE. This CDR3 is built from 14 residues. Looking up the rest from reference TRBV9 and TRBJ2-7 gives the full variable domain: DSGVTQTPKHLITATGQRVTLRCSPRSGDLSVYWYQQSLDQGLQFLIQYYNGEERAKGNILERFSAQQFPDLHSELNLSSLELGDSALYFCASSSDLRSYEQYFGPGTRLTVT.

V gene TRBV5-1 combines with J gene TRBJ2-3; D gene uncertain. V lost 2 bases to trimming and J lost 0 bases, with 7 bases between them. CDR3 length: 14 residues. Germline V gives CDR1 SGHRS, CDR2 YFSETQ. In nucleotides, the CDR3 is TGCGCCAGCAGCTTATCAGCTAGCACAGATACGCAGTATTTT. Translation: CASSLSASTDTQYF.

The rearrangement links TRBV5-5 to TRBJ2-7; D remains ambiguous. This CDR3 contains 14 residues. Germline V CDR1 and CDR2: SGHKS, YYEKEE (reference sequence). V was trimmed by 2 bases and J by 5 bases, leaving 14 bases between them. CDR3 residues: CASSFRIAPNEQYF. The CDR3 nucleotides are TGTGCCAGCAGCTTTAGAATTGCCCCCAACGAGCAGTACTTC.

Regarding this clone: One junction end disagrees with the germline gene, perhaps due to a read error. The chain links TRBV6-5 to TRBJ1-1, with no clear D. CDR3 size: 12 residues. Germline V gene sequence: CDR1 MNHEY, CDR2 SVGAGI. CDR3: CASSSGPRNSLF. The CDR3 DNA reads as TGTGCCAGCAGCTCCGGCCCGCGTAACTCCTTATTT.

The chain has TRBV4-1 and TRBJ2-7; 7 nucleotides align to TRBD1. This CDR3 is built from 17 residues. The V and J ends lost 4 bases and 5 bases, in that order; junction bases with no gene match: 17. Per germline, CDR1 MGHRA and CDR2 YSYEKL. The DNA of the CDR3 is TGCGCCAGCAGCCCCCCTCTACGACAGGGCGTGTTGGACGAGCAGTACTTC. It yields the protein CASSPPLRQGVLDEQYF.

The rearrangement uses TRBV7-9 and TRBJ1-5; no firm D call. Germline CDR1 SEHNR, CDR2 FQNEAQ (reference sequence). V lost 6 bases, J lost 0 bases, and 6 bases lay in between. The CDR3 has 13 residues. In nucleotides, the CDR3 is TGTGCCAGCAGGGACGGTAGCAATCAGCCCCAGCATTTT. This codes for CASRDGSNQPQHF.

V usage is TRBV5-1 and J usage is TRBJ1-1, with D hard to call. The V end lost 7 bases, the J end lost 4 bases, and 23 bases lay between the germline ends. This CDR3 is 16 amino acids long. Germline V gene data show CDR1 as SGHRS and CDR2 as YFSETQ. In DNA form, the CDR3 reads TGCGCCAGCGAGCCGAGCCATAGATCACTTGGCACTGAAGCTTTCTTT. Its translation: CASEPSHRSLGTEAFF. Full variable domain (outside the CDR3, taken from reference TRBV5-1 and TRBJ1-1): KAGVTQTPRYLIKTRGQQVTLSCSPISGHRSVSWYQQTPGQGLQFLFEYFSETQRNKGNFPGRFSGRQFSNSRSEMNVSTLELGDSALYLCASEPSHRSLGTEAFFGQGTRLTVV.

The chain employs TRBV5-1 and TRBJ2-7, with D tentatively TRBD1 (6 bases). This CDR3 has 14 amino acids. The germline V and J ends were trimmed by 1 base and 3 bases, with 11 bases remaining between them. CDR1 is SGHRS and CDR2 is YFSETQ in the germline V gene. The CDR3 DNA follows: TGCGCCAGCAGCTTGAACAGGGCCCTCTACGAGCAGTACTTC. It encodes CASSLNRALYEQYF. The whole variable domain, remainder taken from reference TRBV5-1 and TRBJ2-7, is KAGVTQTPRYLIKTRGQQVTLSCSPISGHRSVSWYQQTPGQGLQFLFEYFSETQRNKGNFPGRFSGRQFSNSRSEMNVSTLELGDSALYLCASSLNRALYEQYFGPGTRLTVT.

The chain has TRBV18 and TRBJ1-3; D is uncertain. CDR1 is KGHSH, CDR2 LQKENI, per germline. The germline V and J ends were trimmed by 1 base and 5 bases, with 12 bases remaining between them. This CDR3 has 15 residues. The CDR3 here is CASSPHSLLRNTIYF. The CDR3 nucleotides read TGTGCCAGCTCACCACATAGTTTGCTCCGAAACACCATATATTTT. Full variable domain (rest looked up from reference TRBV18 and TRBJ1-3): NAGVMQNPRHLVRRRGQEARLRCSPMKGHSHVYWYRQLPEEGLKFMVYLQKENIIDESGMPKERFSAEFPKEGPSILRIQQVVRGDSAAYFCASSPHSLLRNTIYFGEGSWLTVV.

The chain carries TRBV7-3 and TRBJ1-1; 7 nucleotides agree with TRBD1. This CDR3 contains 13 residues. Germline V gene data show CDR1 as SGHTA and CDR2 as FQGTGA. Trimming at V came to 4 bases and at J to 7 bases, leaving 6 bases not matched to a gene. In DNA, the CDR3 is TGTGCCAGCAGCTCCAACCGGGACAGTGAAGCTTTCTTT. Its protein product is CASSSNRDSEAFF.

The rearrangement uses TRBV10-3 and TRBJ1-2; D might be TRBD1 (5 bases). Germline CDR1 ENHRY, CDR2 SYGVKD. This CDR3 is 12 amino acids long. V lost 8 bases, J lost 5 bases, and 12 bases lay in between. The DNA for the CDR3 is TGTGCCATCGATGGTGGACAATATGGCTACACCTTC. Translated: CAIDGGQYGYTF.

The rearrangement joins TRBV19 to TRBJ2-7, with D unclear. Looked up from germline, CDR1 is LNHDA and CDR2 is SQIVND (reference sequence). The CDR3 loop spans 13 amino acids. Trimming pared 3 bases from V and 2 bases from J, leaving 8 bases between. CDR3 nucleotides: TGTGCCAGTAGTATCGGCACAGCCTACGAGCAGTACTTC. It is translated as CASSIGTAYEQYF.

Here the CDR3 DNA reads TGTGCCAGCAGCCGCGCAGGGGTGGGAAACATTCAGTACTTC. The encoded protein is CASSRAGVGNIQYF. This chain connects TRBV14 to TRBJ2-4, with D possibly TRBD1 on 6 matching bases. Germline assignment: CDR1 SGHDN and CDR2 FVKESK. V shed 4 bases and J shed 6 bases, with 13 bases lying between them. This CDR3 has 14 amino acids.